Listed here are 26 T cell receptor beta chains from one sample, sequenced in a study of blood T cell repertoires in COVID-19. Only in-frame clones appear in the TCRdb table, and some are missing; sequencing was by immunoSEQ multiplex PCR. The sample yields 300,000 or so clones, approximately 87% seen once. The sample was peripheral blood. The receptors come from a woman aged 25 to 45 with COVID-19, enrolled during active disease.

A word on this clone: At the DNA level, this CDR3 is encoded by other sequences in the same sample as well. The J gene is TRBJ2-5, the V gene TRBV27; D gene ambiguous. CDR3 length: 13 amino acids. The germline CDR1 and CDR2 sequences are MNHEY and SMNVEV (reference sequence). Deletions cut 1 base from V and 2 bases from J, with 5 bases between. The CDR3 here is CASSLWAQETQYF. CDR3 sequence (DNA): TGTGCCAGCAGTTTATGGGCTCAAGAGACCCAGTACTTC.

The chain links TRBV6-4 to TRBJ2-1; D ambiguous. V was shortened by 6 bases and J by 5 bases, with 11 bases between the two germline ends. In germline, CDR1 is MRHNA, CDR2 SNTAGT. This CDR3 is 13 amino acids long. As DNA, the CDR3 is TGTGCCAGCAGCGGTGGTAGCCACAATGAGCAGTTCTTC. It yields the protein CASSGGSHNEQFF.

The gene calls are TRBV6-5 and TRBJ1-3; a weak D match, TRBD1 (5 bases). This CDR3 has 14 residues. Trimming removed 7 bases from V and 0 bases from J, with 10 bases in between. Per germline, CDR1 MNHEY and CDR2 SVGAGI. The CDR3 sequence: CASIGGVSGNTIYF. CDR3 nucleotide sequence: TGTGCCAGCATTGGGGGGGTCTCTGGAAACACCATATATTTT.

The chain links TRBV11-2 to TRBJ2-6; TRBD1 matches 7 bases. Germline V gene lookup returns CDR1 SGHAT and CDR2 FQNNGV. There are 16 residues in the CDR3. Trimming at V came to 4 bases and at J to 9 bases, leaving 12 bases not matched to a gene. In DNA, the CDR3 is TGTGCCAGCAGCTGGACAGGAAAAGGATCCAACAACGTCCTGACTTTC. Encoded protein: CASSWTGKGSNNVLTF.

The chain employs TRBV19 and TRBJ1-2; a weak D match, TRBD1 (6 bases). Trimming removed 8 bases from V and 3 bases from J, with 16 bases in between. CDR3 length equals 14 residues. From germline, CDR1 is LNHDA and CDR2 SQIVND (reference sequence). The CDR3 region is CASSWGGADYGYTF. The CDR3 coding sequence is TGTGCCAGTTCGTGGGGGGGCGCAGACTATGGCTACACCTTC.

The CDR3 here is CASTITPGLESREQYF. In DNA, the CDR3 is TGTGCCAGCACCATTACCCCGGGACTAGAGTCACGCGAGCAGTACTTC. This chain links TRBV5-5 with TRBJ2-7; 8 nucleotides match TRBD2. Germline CDR1 reads SGHKS; CDR2 reads YYEKEE (reference sequence). Trimming cost V 6 bases and J 6 bases; bases outside gene matches: 17. The CDR3 has 16 amino acids.

The CDR3 bases are TGTGCCAGCAGCAGGACTAGCGGGAGAAGGACCACCGGGGAGCTGTTTTTT. This gives the protein CASSRTSGRRTTGELFF. This rearrangement joins TRBV3-1 (or the pseudogene TRBV3-2) to TRBJ2-2; 13 bases agree with TRBD2. The V segment lost 5 bases and the J segment 4 bases; nucleotides outside the gene matches: 7. Per germline, CDR1 LGHDT and CDR2 YNNKEL (reference sequence). The CDR3 consists of 17 residues.

The genes are TRBV15 and TRBJ1-1; 8 positions agree with TRBD1. Trimming cost V 0 bases and J 5 bases; bases outside gene matches: 5. CDR1 and CDR2 from the germline V gene are LNHNV and YYDKDF (reference sequence). The CDR3 covers 15 residues. The CDR3 loop is CATSRDTGGRTEAFF. DNA of the CDR3: TGTGCCACCAGCAGAGATACAGGGGGTAGAACTGAAGCTTTCTTT.

The chain couples TRBV5-8 to TRBJ1-3, with 7 nucleotides matching TRBD1. V gave up 1 base and J gave up 7 bases; unmatched junction bases: 2. CDR1 SGHTS and CDR2 YDEGEE come from the germline V gene. This CDR3 is built from 13 residues. CDR3 protein: CASSLFRGNTIYF. The CDR3 DNA reads as TGTGCCAGCAGCTTGTTCAGGGGGAACACCATATATTTT.

This chain links TRBV11-2 with TRBJ2-7; TRBD2 is a possible D gene (6 bases). V gave up 7 bases and J gave up 3 bases, with 16 bases separating them. The CDR3 totals 14 residues. Germline CDR1 and CDR2: SGHAT and FQNNGV. This chain's CDR3 is CASIPGEDYYEQYF. CDR3 sequence (DNA): TGTGCCAGCATCCCCGGAGAGGACTACTACGAGCAGTACTTC.

The V call is TRBV9, the J call TRBJ1-2, with D unresolved. This CDR3 contains 17 residues. The germline CDR1 and CDR2 sequences are SGDLS and YYNGEE. Trimming pared 0 bases from V and 3 bases from J, leaving 18 bases between. CDR3 in amino acids: CASSVELGGGSHYGYTF. CDR3 coding DNA: TGTGCCAGCAGCGTAGAACTGGGCGGAGGGTCCCACTATGGCTACACCTTC.

This clone was seen once. The chain joins TRBV5-1 to TRBJ2-3, with TRBD2 matching over 10 bases. The CDR3 has 15 residues. Germline CDR1 SGHRS, CDR2 YFSETQ. V was pared by 3 bases and J by 2 bases, with 3 bases of the junction left unmatched. In DNA form, the CDR3 reads TGCGCCAGCAGCTCAGGACTAGCGGACACAGATACGCAGTATTTT. It specifies CASSSGLADTDTQYF.

The rearrangement joins TRBV12-3 or TRBV12-4 to TRBJ2-1, with D maybe TRBD1 (5 bases). With 6 bases removed from V and 7 bases from J, the gap between germline ends came to 10 bases. The CDR3 sequence is 12 residues long. The CDR3 region has the DNA TGTGCCAGCAGAACCCCAGGGAATGAGCAGTTCTTC. Its protein is CASRTPGNEQFF.

The chain is built from TRBV19 and TRBJ1-5; D remains ambiguous. CDR1 LNHDA and CDR2 SQIVND come from the germline V gene (reference sequence). V was trimmed by 3 bases and J by 5 bases, leaving 5 bases between them. The CDR3 spans 12 residues. The CDR3 protein is CASSMLDQPQHF. CDR3 bases: TGTGCCAGTAGTATGCTAGATCAGCCCCAGCATTTT.

The genes are TRBV5-1 and TRBJ1-1; D is undetermined. The germline CDR1 and CDR2 sequences are SGHRS and YFSETQ. This CDR3 spans 14 amino acids. V was trimmed by 2 bases and J by 1 base, leaving 9 bases between them. The CDR3 sequence: CASSFSGSNTEAFF. CDR3 sequence (DNA): TGCGCCAGCAGCTTCAGCGGTTCGAACACTGAAGCTTTCTTT.

The gene calls are TRBV10-1 and TRBJ2-1, with 7 bases aligning to TRBD1. Germline CDR1 WNHNN, CDR2 SYGVQD (reference sequence). V gave up 4 bases and J gave up 1 base; unmatched junction bases: 10. CDR3 length: 17 amino acids. For the CDR3, the DNA is TGCGCCAGCAGTGCTGAACAGGGGCCGGGGTCCTACAATGAGCAGTTCTTC. Amino acids: CASSAEQGPGSYNEQFF.

V gene TRBV27 combines with J gene TRBJ1-2, with 9 positions matching TRBD1. CDR1 and CDR2 from the germline V gene are MNHEY and SMNVEV (reference sequence). V shed 6 bases and J 5 bases; nucleotides not matched to a gene: 4. This CDR3 spans 13 amino acids. CDR3 sequence: CASSRDRVYGYTF. The CDR3 DNA follows: TGTGCCAGCAGCCGGGACAGGGTATATGGCTACACCTTC.

This chain joins TRBV10-1 and TRBJ2-5; perhaps TRBD1 as D (5 bases). V lost 5 bases and J 1 base, leaving 8 bases between the germline ends. This CDR3 has 13 residues. CDR1 and CDR2 from the germline V gene are WNHNN and SYGVQD (reference sequence). In nucleotides, the CDR3 is TGCGCCAGCAGTCCAGGGTTCCAAGAGACCCAGTACTTC. Amino acid sequence: CASSPGFQETQYF.

The CDR3 sequence is CASSSERDRGPIYGYTF. The CDR3 nucleotides are TGTGCCAGCAGCTCCGAGAGAGACAGAGGTCCCATCTATGGCTACACCTTC. J is TRBJ1-2 and V is TRBV11-2; D might be TRBD1 (5 bases). Looked up from germline, CDR1 is SGHAT and CDR2 is FQNNGV. This CDR3 region has 17 residues. The V end was cut by 4 bases, the J end by 4 bases, with 22 bases between.

CDR3 loop: CAWSVLGLRREGNTIYF. The CDR3 DNA reads TGTGCCTGGAGTGTATTGGGTCTAAGACGGGAGGGTAACACCATATATTTT. The chain carries TRBV30 and TRBJ1-3; D unresolved. Germline CDR1 and CDR2: GTSNPN and SVGIG (reference sequence). V dropped 0 bases and J dropped 7 bases, with 22 bases sitting between them. The CDR3 is 17 residues long.

The genes are TRBV5-1 and TRBJ1-5; 8 bases map to TRBD1. CDR3 length: 18 amino acids. V shed 5 bases, J shed 2 bases, and the junction held 15 bases outside the gene matches. Germline CDR1 reads SGHRS; CDR2 reads YFSETQ. CDR3 nucleotides: TGCGCCAGCAGGAGAAGGCAGGGGGCAAACGGTGGCAATCAGCCCCAGCATTTT. Protein product: CASRRRQGANGGNQPQHF.

This chain joins TRBV30 and TRBJ1-3; D gene ambiguous. Germline CDR1 and CDR2: GTSNPN and SVGIG (reference sequence). Trimming removed 3 bases at V and 10 bases at J, with 16 bases between. The length of the CDR3 is 13 residues. CDR3 bases: TGTGCCTGGAGCGGTACGGGAACGGATACCATATATTTT. Encoded protein: CAWSGTGTDTIYF.

The gene calls are TRBV25-1 and TRBJ1-2, with TRBD1 matching 9 bases. The CDR3 consists of 12 residues. With 6 bases clipped from V and 7 bases from J, the junction kept 3 bases outside the gene matches. CDR1 is MGHDK, CDR2 SYGVNS, per germline. The CDR3 reads CASSRDRAGYTF. Here the CDR3 DNA reads TGTGCCAGCAGCCGGGACAGGGCTGGCTACACCTTC.

The V and J genes are TRBV28 and TRBJ2-5, with D perhaps TRBD1 (5 bases). This CDR3 has 14 amino acids. V lost 3 bases and J 4 bases, leaving 12 bases between the germline ends. Germline CDR1 reads MDHEN; CDR2 reads SYDVKM. This CDR3 is CASSFPGSGETQYF. In DNA, the CDR3 is TGTGCCAGCAGTTTTCCAGGGTCGGGAGAGACCCAGTACTTC. The full variable domain, its missing parts supplied by reference TRBV28 and TRBJ2-5, is DVKVTQSSRYLVKRTGEKVFLECVQDMDHENMFWYRQDPGLGLRLIYFSYDVKMKEKGDIPEGYSVSREKKERFSLILESASTNQTSMYLCASSFPGSGETQYFGPGTRLLVL.

The chain has TRBV25-1 and TRBJ2-1, with TRBD1 matching 7 bases. Germline lookup yields CDR1 MGHDK and CDR2 SYGVNS. The V gene end was trimmed by 7 bases and the J gene end by 4 bases; junction bases not matched to a gene: 4. The CDR3 loop spans 13 amino acids. The CDR3 DNA reads as TGTGCCAGCACCCCGGGACAGTACAATGAGCAGTTCTTC. Residues: CASTPGQYNEQFF.

The CDR3 region is CASRFRTGLAEAFF. As DNA, the CDR3 is TGTGCCAGTAGGTTCCGGACAGGGTTAGCTGAAGCTTTCTTT. The chain carries TRBV19 and TRBJ1-1, with 8 bases matching TRBD1. Germline CDR1 is LNHDA and CDR2 is SQIVND (reference sequence). V shed 6 bases and J 6 bases; nucleotides not matched to a gene: 9. The CDR3 covers 14 residues.